This T cell receptor (beta chain) was sequenced during a study of T cells in localized non-small cell lung cancer (dated by TCRdb to 2020 to 2022). About the study as a whole: Comparing tumors with uninvolved tumor-adjacent lungs, the study looked at the T cell repertoires of approximately 250 patients with early-stage NSCLC. The cohort was made up of around 220 treatment-naive NSCLC patients whose localized lung tumors had been resected. The mean age of the NSCLC patients was around 65 years, with about 130 men and around 100 women. The research as a whole found: Uninvolved tumor-adjacent lung showed the highest T cell clonality, higher than tumor, which suggests more focused antigenic responses in the uninvolved tumor-adjacent lung. Of the top 100 tumor clones, a median of roughly 53 were detected in paired uninvolved adjacent lung; under 35 were also among that lung's top 100. Multi-region tumor sequencing was not performed, so intratumor heterogeneity could not be excluded. Higher T cell density in blood was associated with longer overall survival, whereas higher clonality in adjacent lung was associated with shorter survival. Because the study design was exploratory, TCR variables were selected using unadjusted p-values without false-discovery rate correction.

At diagnosis, tumor, uninvolved tumor-adjacent lung and peripheral blood were collected and then preserved as a mix of FFPE and fresh-frozen material. For TCR repertoire profiling, blood samples were analyzed in the form of peripheral blood mononuclear cells. The CDR3 measures 12 amino acids from cysteine to phenylalanine. Here the CDR3 DNA is all that survives: 36 bases in frame from base 1. CDR1 and CDR2 were assigned from the germline V gene (reference sequence) as PRHDT and FYEKMQ. V is shortened by 5 bases, J by 6 bases, and the region joining them spans 11 bases. TCR beta CDR3 regions were sequenced from DNA using the immunoSEQ Assay. Per the source publication's procedure: T cell density was computed as TCR beta template counts normalized to usable DNA estimated by amplifying housekeeping genes. Using the preseqR package, richness was estimated by extrapolating to 120,000 templates for tissue samples and 400,000 templates for PBMC samples. Clonality was calculated as one minus Pielou's evenness. Tissue-enriched TCRs were identified by differential abundance testing using productive amino-acid clonotypes, minimum total count 5 and alpha 0.1. The Jaccard Index and the Morisita Overlap Index were used to measure repertoire overlap between compartments. TCR beta CDR3s were clustered by GLIPH together with public tetramer-defined viral CDR3s, and at least three viral sequences plus V-gene enrichment were required for viral motifs. In TCRdb, the immuneACCESS table is reduced to in-frame sequences with V and J assigned. These tables do not hold every clone; where another copy was compared, an unresolved V gene accounts for under half, and the others remain unexplained. V, J and clone size reflect that table, while D and trimming were determined from the DNA. In this sample the table shows roughly 89,000 clones, roughly 91% of which occur a single time. The ten largest clones add up to approximately 4% of the sample.

As to this clone: It has no known antigen specificity. Base-call qualities are not available, and no considerably larger clone is one nucleotide away.

Sequenced material: PBMCs, taken before any cancer treatment. This sequence uses TRBV13 and TRBJ2-7; TRBD1 is possibly the D segment (6 matching bases). The clonotype comes from a woman aged 35 to 70 with stage II squamous cell lung carcinoma. The nucleotide sequence reads TGTGCCAGCAGCGTTCAGGGGCCCGAGCAGTACTTC. The translation is CASSVQGPEQYF.